Listed below are T cell receptor beta chains from one sample, sequenced in a study of blood T cell repertoires in COVID-19. Only in-frame clones appear in the TCRdb table, and some are missing; sequencing was by immunoSEQ multiplex PCR. This table holds over 90,000 clones, 87% found once. Specimen: peripheral blood. All receptors come from a man in his fifties or sixties in a cohort sampled during active COVID-19. The CDR3 runs from the conserved cysteine through the conserved F or W. Each record gives: V gene, D gene, J gene, CDR3 protein, CDR3 DNA. A D gene is named only where the DNA matches it firmly.

V gene: TRBV2; D gene: .; J gene: TRBJ2-5; CDR3 protein: CASSEGLVRTQYF; CDR3 DNA: TGTGCCAGCAGTGAAGGACTAGTTAGGACCCAGTACTTC
V gene: TRBV25-1; D gene: .; J gene: TRBJ2-1; CDR3 protein: CASSEWTGSSYNEQFF; CDR3 DNA: TGTGCCAGCAGTGAATGGACGGGGAGCTCCTACAATGAGCAGTTCTTC
V gene: TRBV10-2; D gene: TRBD1; J gene: TRBJ1-2; CDR3 protein: CASSETGTGGFYGYTF; CDR3 DNA: TGCGCCAGCAGTGAGACCGGGACAGGGGGCTTTTATGGCTACACCTTC
V gene: TRBV3-1/TRBV3-2; D gene: .; J gene: TRBJ1-2; CDR3 protein: CASKIQGGYGYTF; CDR3 DNA: TGTGCCAGCAAGATCCAGGGAGGGTATGGCTACACCTTC
V gene: TRBV5-5; D gene: TRBD2; J gene: TRBJ2-7; CDR3 protein: CASSLRLAGLREQYF; CDR3 DNA: TGTGCCAGCAGCTTGAGACTAGCGGGGTTGCGCGAGCAGTACTTC
V gene: TRBV7-2; D gene: TRBD2; J gene: TRBJ2-3; CDR3 protein: CASSLVAGISTDTQYF; CDR3 DNA: TGTGCCAGCAGCTTGGTAGCGGGTATTAGCACAGATACGCAGTATTTT
V gene: TRBV6-5; D gene: .; J gene: TRBJ2-2; CDR3 protein: CASSIQGNTGELFF; CDR3 DNA: TGTGCCAGCAGTATACAGGGGAACACCGGGGAGCTGTTTTTT
V gene: TRBV6-5; D gene: .; J gene: TRBJ1-5; CDR3 protein: CASNIQDNQPQHF; CDR3 DNA: TGTGCCAGCAATATACAGGACAATCAGCCCCAGCATTTT
V gene: TRBV7-9; D gene: .; J gene: TRBJ2-1; CDR3 protein: CASTSLGAYNEQFF; CDR3 DNA: TGTGCCAGCACCTCCTTAGGGGCCTACAATGAGCAGTTCTTC
V gene: TRBV11-3; D gene: .; J gene: TRBJ2-7; CDR3 protein: CASSLSGSHEQYF; CDR3 DNA: TGTGCCAGCAGCTTATCGGGTTCCCACGAGCAGTACTTC
V gene: TRBV7-2; D gene: .; J gene: TRBJ1-4; CDR3 protein: CASSLDHNRGEKLFF; CDR3 DNA: TGTGCCAGCAGCTTAGATCACAATCGGGGTGAAAAACTGTTTTTT
V gene: TRBV29-1; D gene: .; J gene: TRBJ2-5; CDR3 protein: CSVGVQETQYF; CDR3 DNA: TGCAGCGTTGGAGTCCAAGAGACCCAGTACTTC